These T cell receptor beta chains were read from a single sample in a study of identical twins. TCRdb reprocessed the 5' RACE reads with MiXCR, giving one entry per CDR3 protein. Of a few hundred thousand distinct CDR3 sequences listed, about an eighth are singletons. This same sample was also part of a study on yellow fever vaccine responses in identical twins.

The sample taken for sequencing was memory (CD45RO+) T cells sorted from blood. The receptors derive from a woman aged 18-35 years in good health. Both conserved end residues are part of each CDR3. D genes are given only for firm matches. Some rows have no size entry. The others give once, few or many, or a class for an expanded clone.

j_gene	abundance	v_gene	d_gene	CDR3nt	CDR3aa
TRBJ2-1	NA	TRBV25-1	NA	TGTGCCAGCCGACCTAGAACAGGGAACTCCTACAATGAGCAGTTCTTC	CASRPRTGNSYNEQFF
TRBJ2-7	few	TRBV7-9	NA	TGTGCCAGCAGCTATTTCGGGGGGCGCGGGGAGCAGTACTTC	CASSYFGGRGEQYF
TRBJ1-6	many	TRBV7-2	NA	TGTGCCAGCAGCGAACAGGGAGTTCGAAATTCACCCCTCCACTTT	CASSEQGVRNSPLHF
TRBJ2-1	NA	TRBV13	TRBD2	TGTGCCAGCAGCTTAGGGAGGAAGAGCGGGAGCTCCTACAATGAGCAGTTCTTC	CASSLGRKSGSSYNEQFF
TRBJ2-2	few	TRBV5-1	TRBD2	TGCGCCAGCAGCGCTAGCGGGAACACCGGGGAGCTGTTTTTT	CASSASGNTGELFF
TRBJ2-7	NA	TRBV30	TRBD1	TGTGCCTGGGGAACGGGACAGGGAAACTACGAGCAGTACTTC	CAWGTGQGNYEQYF
TRBJ1-1	many	TRBV29-1	NA	TGCAGCGTTGAAGACCAGAACACTGAAGCTTTCTTT	CSVEDQNTEAFF
TRBJ2-1	many	TRBV27	TRBD2	TGTGCAAGTGCCCCGGCTAGCGGTTACAATGAGCAGTTCTTC	CASAPASGYNEQFF
TRBJ2-3	few	TRBV4-3	TRBD1	TGCGCCAGCAGCCAAGGCCAGGGGGCCCGCACAGATACGCAGTATTTT	CASSQGQGARTDTQYF
TRBJ2-2	few	TRBV3-1	NA	TGTGCCAGCATCGGCGGGGGACAGAACACCGGGGAGCTGTTTTTT	CASIGGGQNTGELFF
TRBJ1-1	few	TRBV9	NA	TGTGCCAGCAGCGTAGCCAGGGAAACTGAAGCTTTCTTT	CASSVARETEAFF
TRBJ2-7	many	TRBV20-1	NA	TGCAGTGCTAGGGGTACCTACGAGCAGTACTTC	CSARGTYEQYF
TRBJ2-3	few	TRBV9	TRBD2	TGTGCCAGCAGCGTAGTCGGTAGCGGGGGGTTAGATACGCAGTATTTT	CASSVVGSGGLDTQYF
TRBJ2-2	few	TRBV18	TRBD1	TGTGCCAGCTCACCTCCGGACAGGACGAACACCGGGGAGCTGTTTTTT	CASSPPDRTNTGELFF
TRBJ2-3	NA	TRBV24-1	TRBD1	TGTGCCACCAGTGATTTCAATGGACAGGGGGGCACAGATACGCAGTATTTT	CATSDFNGQGGTDTQYF
TRBJ2-4	NA	TRBV6-1	TRBD1	TGTGCCAGCAGTGAGAACAGGGGGTACATTCAGTACTTC	CASSENRGYIQYF
TRBJ1-1	many	TRBV12-3/TRBV12-4	NA	TGTGCCAGCAGATCGCCCCCAGGGGCTGAAGCTTTCTTT	CASRSPPGAEAFF
TRBJ2-7	few	TRBV20-1	TRBD2	TGCAGTGCTAGAGATATTCGGACTAGCGGTCGTGAGCAGTACTTC	CSARDIRTSGREQYF
TRBJ2-7	few	TRBV4-3	NA	TGCGCCAGCAGCCAAGCCGCGGGCCAGATCTACGAGCAGTACTTC	CASSQAAGQIYEQYF
TRBJ2-3	NA	TRBV28	NA	TGTGCCAGCAGTTCGAGGGGAGAGGGCACAGATACGCAGTATTTT	CASSSRGEGTDTQYF
TRBJ2-5	NA	TRBV3-1	TRBD1	TGTGCCAGCAGCCATCGGCCAGGGGGTGGACCCCAAGAGACCCAGTACTTC	CASSHRPGGGPQETQYF
TRBJ1-1	NA	TRBV29-1	NA	TGCAGCGTTGCTGGAGGGGAAGGCGCTGAAGCTTTCTTT	CSVAGGEGAEAFF
TRBJ1-4	many	TRBV6-4	NA	TGTGCCAGCAGTGACGTCAATGGTCATGGGAGGGTAGCTAATGAAAAACTGTTTTTT	CASSDVNGHGRVANEKLFF